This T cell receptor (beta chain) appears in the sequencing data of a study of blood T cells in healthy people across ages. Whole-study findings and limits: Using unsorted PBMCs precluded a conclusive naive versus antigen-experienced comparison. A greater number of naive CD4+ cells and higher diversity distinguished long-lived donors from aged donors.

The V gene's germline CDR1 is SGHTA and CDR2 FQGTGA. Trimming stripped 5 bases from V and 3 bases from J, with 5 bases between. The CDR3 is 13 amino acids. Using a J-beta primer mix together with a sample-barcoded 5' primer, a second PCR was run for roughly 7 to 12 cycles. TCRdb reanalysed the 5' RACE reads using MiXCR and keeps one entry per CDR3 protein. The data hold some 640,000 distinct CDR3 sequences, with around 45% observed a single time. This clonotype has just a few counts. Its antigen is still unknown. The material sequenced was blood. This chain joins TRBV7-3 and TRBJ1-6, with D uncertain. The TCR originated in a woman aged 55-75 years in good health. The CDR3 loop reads CASSPDYNSPLHF. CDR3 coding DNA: TGTGCCAGCAGCCCGGACTATAATTCACCCCTCCACTTT.